Detailed here is one TCR beta chain. Germline CDR1 and CDR2: MDHEN and SYDVKM. The V gene lost 2 bases and the J gene lost 4 bases, with 14 bases spanning the gap. This CDR3 has 15 amino acids. This sample was taken from a study of blood T cell repertoires in COVID-19. At the level of the study: Acute-phase and convalescent COVID-19 samples originated in the United States, Italy and Spain. T cells, B-cell-depleted T cells, or PBMCs provided the cDNA or gDNA that served as material.

Methods used by the authors: Amplification from reference gene primers served as the basis for estimated nucleated cell counts. Repertoires were generated with immunoSEQ multiplex PCR, while TCRdb's copy carries only in-frame clones and drops some. V and J calls and clone size follow that table, whereas D and trimming were derived from the DNA. Altogether over 15,000 clones are present, roughly three quarters being singletons, with the ten largest covering around a third. Source material: peripheral blood. The receptor comes from a man between 65 and 80 years old with active or convalescent COVID-19. The rearrangement links TRBV28 to TRBJ1-2; TRBD1 is a possible D gene (6 bases). The CDR3 DNA reads as TGTGCCAGCAGTTTAGTTCCAGGGGCAGGCTATGGCTACACCTTC. As protein: CASSLVPGAGYGYTF.